The clone carrying this T cell receptor (beta chain) has a handful of counts. This specimen belongs to a study of T cells in Graves' hyperthyroidism and ophthalmopathy. TCR beta CDR3 regions were amplified from RNA. TCR CDR3 underwent first-round RT-PCR with the HTBI primer set. TCRdb reanalysed the multiplex PCR reads using MiXCR and keeps one entry per CDR3 protein. The data show around 800,000 distinct CDR3 sequences, with 38% seen just once and 8.9% held by the top ten. The specimen was blood. The receptor was isolated from a man aged 18 to 35 with Graves' hyperthyroidism.

The CDR3 loop is CASSLGLAGREQYF. The CDR3 nucleotides read TGTGCCAGCAGTTTGGGACTAGCGGGGCGGGAGCAGTACTTC. The chain employs TRBV6-5 and TRBJ2-7, with 13 bases matching TRBD2. V gave up 4 bases and J gave up 7 bases; unmatched junction bases: 4. Germline CDR1 reads MNHEY; CDR2 reads SVGAGI. The CDR3 is made up of 14 amino acids.